This entry lists 27 T cell receptor beta chains sequenced from one sample in a study of blood T cells in healthy people across ages. A J-beta primer mix and a sample-barcoded 5' primer were used in a second PCR of roughly 7 to 12 cycles. TCRdb redid the calling of the 5' RACE reads with MiXCR, one entry per CDR3 protein. Of some 1,800,000 distinct CDR3 sequences listed, about two fifths are singletons. The specimen was blood. The receptors originated from a human donor in good health.

The chain uses TRBV6-6 and TRBJ2-1; 8 nucleotides match TRBD2. From germline, CDR1 is MNHNY and CDR2 SVGAGI (reference sequence). The CDR3 consists of 14 residues. J gave up 4 bases and V 11 bases, and 10 bases lay outside the gene matches. Here the CDR3 reads CAVRGGGPYNEQFF. The CDR3 DNA sequence: TGTGCCGTACGGGGGGGAGGACCTTACAATGAGCAGTTCTTC.

The rearrangement joins TRBV5-1 to TRBJ1-4; 7 bases are a match to TRBD1. This CDR3 spans 15 amino acids. In germline, CDR1 is SGHRS, CDR2 YFSETQ. V trimming: 4 bases; J trimming: 8 bases; junction bases outside the gene matches: 11. The CDR3 spells CASSLLGGGEEKLFF. The CDR3 region has the DNA TGCGCCAGCAGCCTCCTGGGAGGGGGCGAGGAAAAACTGTTTTTT.

This clonotype appeared many times. In DNA form, the CDR3 reads TGCAGTGCTAGGGGAGATAGCAATCAGCCCCAGCATTTT. It encodes CSARGDSNQPQHF. This chain connects TRBV20-1 to TRBJ1-5; D remains unclear. CDR1 and CDR2 (germline): DFQATT, SNEGSKA (reference sequence). CDR3 size: 13 residues. V lost 3 bases and J lost 0, with 6 bases in between.

This clonotype was seen at least ten times. The DNA for the CDR3 is TGTGCCAGCAGCGTAGGGAGGATTTCCTACGAGCAGTACTTC. This gives the protein CASSVGRISYEQYF. The chain recombines TRBV9 with TRBJ2-7; a possible D gene is TRBD2 (5 bases). In germline, CDR1 is SGDLS, CDR2 YYNGEE. Deletions cut 0 bases from V and 1 base from J, with 8 bases between. The CDR3 loop spans 14 amino acids. The variable domain in full, completed from reference TRBV9 and TRBJ2-7, reads DSGVTQTPKHLITATGQRVTLRCSPRSGDLSVYWYQQSLDQGLQFLIQYYNGEERAKGNILERFSAQQFPDLHSELNLSSLELGDSALYFCASSVGRISYEQYFGPGTRLTVT.

V usage is TRBV14 and J usage is TRBJ2-2; no clear D gene. Germline CDR1 SGHDN, CDR2 FVKESK. This CDR3 has 15 residues. Between the trimmed V and J ends, which lost 0 bases and 5 bases, there was a span of 10 bases. The CDR3 nucleotides are TGTGCCAGCAGCCAAGATGTTCAGGTGACCGGGGAGCTGTTTTTT. Translated, it gives CASSQDVQVTGELFF.

This chain joins TRBV15 and TRBJ2-5; TRBD1 or TRBD2 may be the D gene (5 bases each). The CDR3 extends over 14 amino acids. Per germline, CDR1 LNHNV and CDR2 YYDKDF (reference sequence). Trimming removed 6 bases at V and 0 bases at J, with 11 bases between. Here the CDR3 reads CATSRQRYQETQYF. The DNA for the CDR3 is TGTGCCACCAGTAGACAGCGGTACCAAGAGACCCAGTACTTC.

This sequence joins TRBV20-1 and TRBJ2-3; D not certain. V lost 6 bases to trimming and J lost 0 bases, with 7 bases between them. The CDR3 has 12 amino acids. The germline V gene encodes CDR1 DFQATT and CDR2 SNEGSKA (reference sequence). DNA for the CDR3: TGCAGTGCGACGGTGAGCACAGATACGCAGTATTTT. As protein: CSATVSTDTQYF.

This clonotype was observed a handful of times. V usage is TRBV29-1 and J usage is TRBJ2-7; a possible D gene is TRBD2 (5 bases). The CDR3 runs 17 residues. CDR1 and CDR2 from the germline V gene are SQVTM and ANQGSEA. V lost 1 base, J lost 7 bases, and 26 bases lay in between. The CDR3 nucleotides read TGCAGCGTTGAAGGGGCAGGTCCCATATACCTTCGAGGGGAGCAGTACTTC. Amino acid sequence: CSVEGAGPIYLRGEQYF.

V gene TRBV27 combines with J gene TRBJ1-2, with 11 bases aligning to TRBD1. Germline V lookup: CDR1 MNHEY, CDR2 SMNVEV (reference sequence). With V trimmed by 4 bases and J by 4 bases, 2 bases remained unmatched. The CDR3 totals 14 residues. CDR3 sequence (DNA): TGTGCCAGCAGTTGGACAGGGGGCGTCTATGGCTACACCTTC. It is translated as CASSWTGGVYGYTF.

This clonotype was counted once. One end of the junction fails to match germline, which may point to a read error. V usage is TRBV9 and J usage is TRBJ2-3; the D gene could be TRBD1 or TRBD2 (6 bases each). Germline lookup yields CDR1 SGDLS and CDR2 YYNGEE. This CDR3 comprises 14 residues. The DNA of the CDR3 is TGTGCCAGCGGCGTAGATTCGGGGGCATATACGCAGTATTTT. This sequence encodes CASGVDSGAYTQYF.

The rearrangement links TRBV6-5 to TRBJ2-3; D unclear. Germline CDR1 and CDR2: MNHEY and SVGAGI. The CDR3 length is 16 residues. With 0 bases removed from V and 2 bases from J, the gap between germline ends came to 12 bases. The CDR3 protein is CASSYSTQLTTDTQYF. The CDR3 DNA is TGTGCCAGCAGTTACTCCACTCAACTAACCACAGATACGCAGTATTTT.

V is TRBV6-2 or TRBV6-3 and J is TRBJ2-1, with TRBD2 matching over 8 bases. The CDR3 sequence is 15 residues long. Trimming cost V 2 bases and J 6 bases; bases outside gene matches: 6. CDR1 is MNHEY and CDR2 is SVGEGT in the germline V gene. The CDR3 DNA follows: TGTGCCAGCAGTTACACGGGGGGGTATGGCAATGAGCAGTTCTTC. Translating it yields CASSYTGGYGNEQFF.

The table lists this clonotype with a few counts. V and J are TRBV6-6 and TRBJ2-5; no clear D gene. The CDR3 length is 14 residues. The V end was cut by 3 bases, the J end by 2 bases, with 10 bases between. Germline lookup yields CDR1 MNHNY and CDR2 SVGAGI (reference sequence). This CDR3 reads CASSYITKQETQYF. In DNA form, the CDR3 reads TGTGCCAGCAGTTATATAACAAAGCAAGAGACCCAGTACTTC.

This chain connects TRBV12-3 or TRBV12-4 to TRBJ2-5, with TRBD2 identical over 7 bases. The CDR3 totals 16 residues. The V and J ends lost 5 bases and 2 bases, in that order; junction bases with no gene match: 11. The CDR3 here is CASSQRGEGVQETQYF. CDR3 coding DNA: TGTGCCAGCAGTCAACGGGGGGAAGGAGTACAAGAGACCCAGTACTTC.

This clonotype was recorded a few times. The chain employs TRBV9 and TRBJ2-7; TRBD2 aligns across 11 bases. V was clipped by 4 bases and J by 6 bases; unmatched bases: 12. CDR3 length equals 16 residues. The germline CDR1 and CDR2 sequences are SGDLS and YYNGEE. CDR3 sequence: CASSLGLAGEVGEQYF. The CDR3 DNA follows: TGTGCCAGCAGCCTTGGACTAGCGGGCGAGGTCGGCGAGCAGTACTTC.

The CDR3 protein is CASSIRMTDTQYF. CDR3 DNA sequence: TGTGCCAGCAGTATCCGGATGACCGATACGCAGTATTTT. The chain joins TRBV6-1 to TRBJ2-3; D unresolved. Germline V gene sequence: CDR1 MNHNS, CDR2 SASEGT. The V end was cut by 5 bases, the J end by 6 bases, with 12 bases between. CDR3 size: 13 residues.

J is TRBJ2-3 and V is TRBV7-3; D unclear. Trimming took off 3 bases at V and 0 bases at J, with 10 bases between the two ends. CDR1 and CDR2 (germline): SGHTA, FQGTGA. The CDR3 consists of 15 residues. In nucleotides, the CDR3 is TGTGCCAGCAGCTTCACCGGGTTTAGCACAGATACGCAGTATTTT. It specifies CASSFTGFSTDTQYF. The variable domain in full, with the rest retrieved from reference TRBV7-3 and TRBJ2-3, is GAGVSQTPSNKVTEKGKYVELRCDPISGHTALYWYRQSLGQGPEFLIYFQGTGAADDSGLPNDRFFAVRPEGSVSTLKIQRTERGDSAVYLCASSFTGFSTDTQYFGPGTRLTVL.

CDR3 coding DNA: TGTGCCAGCAGTGAAGCCGTTTTTTCCACAGATACGCAGTATTTT. This sequence encodes CASSEAVFSTDTQYF. J is TRBJ2-3 and V is TRBV2; D uncertain. Germline V CDR1 and CDR2: SNHLY, FYNNEI. The CDR3 is made up of 15 amino acids. With 0 bases removed from V and 2 bases from J, the gap between germline ends came to 9 bases.

V usage is TRBV2 and J usage is TRBJ1-2, with TRBD1 identical over 9 bases. V lost 5 bases to trimming and J lost 4 bases; unmatched junction nucleotides: 8. This CDR3 has 15 amino acids. The germline V gene encodes CDR1 SNHLY and CDR2 FYNNEI. The CDR3 region is CASSPYRGRVYGYTF. The CDR3 DNA is TGTGCCAGCAGTCCCTACAGGGGGCGCGTCTATGGCTACACCTTC.

This clonotype was seen a handful of times. J is TRBJ2-1 and V is TRBV29-1; D gene ambiguous. V was trimmed by 7 bases and J by 0 bases, leaving 19 bases between them. CDR3 length: 16 residues. Germline V lookup: CDR1 SQVTM, CDR2 ANQGSEA. CDR3 in DNA: TGCAGCGCTGGTAAACGTGGGTCTTCCTCCTACAATGAGCAGTTCTTC. Its translation is CSAGKRGSSSYNEQFF.

The genes are TRBV7-2 and TRBJ2-5, with D unresolved. This CDR3 has 13 amino acids. The germline V gene encodes CDR1 SGHTA and CDR2 FQGNSA. Trimming cost V 0 bases and J 3 bases, with 5 bases left between them. This chain's CDR3 is CASSLAIEETQYF. The CDR3 DNA sequence: TGTGCCAGCAGCTTAGCCATAGAAGAGACCCAGTACTTC.

In regard to this clonotype: It may be a read error: a sequence one base away is much more abundant. The chain recombines TRBV3-1 with TRBJ2-7, with D possibly TRBD2 on 5 matching bases. Germline V gene data show CDR1 as LGHDT and CDR2 as YNNKEL (reference sequence). The CDR3 is 13 residues long. This chain's CDR3 is CVSSQARGFEQYF. CDR3 DNA: TGTGTCAGCAGCCAAGCCCGAGGGTTCGAGCAGTACTTC.

This clonotype was observed a handful of times. This rearrangement joins TRBV12-3 or TRBV12-4 to TRBJ1-2, with D uncertain. The CDR3 extends over 12 amino acids. V gave up 2 bases and J gave up 3 bases, with 4 bases separating them. CDR3 in DNA: TGTGCCAGCAGTTTAAGGCACTATGGCTACACCTTC. It encodes CASSLRHYGYTF.

The genes are TRBV12-3 or TRBV12-4 and TRBJ1-1, with D tentatively TRBD1 (6 bases). The V end was cut by 5 bases, the J end by 11 bases, with 21 bases between. CDR3 length: 14 amino acids. Here the CDR3 DNA reads TGTGCCAGCAGTCTAGAGGGACATTCGGATATCGCTTTCTTT. Encoded protein: CASSLEGHSDIAFF.

This clonotype was recorded once. The CDR3 protein is CASSFLPGASTDTQYF. CDR3 DNA: TGTGCCAGCAGTTTTCTCCCGGGAGCTAGCACAGATACGCAGTATTTT. The chain recombines TRBV12-3 or TRBV12-4 with TRBJ2-3; weak D call: TRBD2 (6 bases). This CDR3 has 16 residues. Trimming stripped 3 bases from V and 0 bases from J, with 13 bases between.

This sequence joins TRBV18 and TRBJ1-1, with TRBD1 matching 7 bases. CDR1 is KGHSH, CDR2 LQKENI, per germline. Unmatched junction bases numbered 7, after V lost 5 bases and J lost 7 bases. This CDR3 comprises 13 residues. In DNA, the CDR3 is TGTGCCAGCTCATCTTGGACAGGAATTGAAGCTTTCTTT. It encodes CASSSWTGIEAFF.

The CDR3 loop is CSVGQTLKETQYF. In DNA, the CDR3 is TGCAGCGTCGGTCAGACATTGAAAGAGACCCAGTACTTC. The chain uses TRBV29-1 and TRBJ2-5; unclear D gene. CDR3 length: 13 amino acids. Per germline, CDR1 SQVTM and CDR2 ANQGSEA. Trimming removed 6 bases at V and 3 bases at J, with 14 bases between.